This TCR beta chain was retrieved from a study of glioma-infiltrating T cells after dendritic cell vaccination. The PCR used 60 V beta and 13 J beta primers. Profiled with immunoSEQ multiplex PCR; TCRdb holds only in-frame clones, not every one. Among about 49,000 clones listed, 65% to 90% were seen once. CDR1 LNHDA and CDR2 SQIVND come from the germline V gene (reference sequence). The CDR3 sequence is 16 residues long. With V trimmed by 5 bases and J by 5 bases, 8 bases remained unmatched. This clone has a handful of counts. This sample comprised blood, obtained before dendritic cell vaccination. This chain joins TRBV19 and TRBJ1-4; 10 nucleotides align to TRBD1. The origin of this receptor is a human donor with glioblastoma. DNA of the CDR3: TGTGCCAGTAGTTCACCGGGACAGGGGACGAATGAAAAACTGTTTTTT. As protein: CASSSPGQGTNEKLFF.